The sequence of this T cell receptor (beta chain) was determined in a study of blood T cell repertoires in COVID-19. Study summary: Sites across the United States, Italy and Spain contributed samples from acute and convalescent COVID-19. PBMCs, B-cell-depleted T cells, or T cells were the source of the cDNA or gDNA that made up the material.

Per the authors' pipeline: Amplification from reference gene primers served as the basis for estimated nucleated cell counts. Clones were read by immunoSEQ multiplex PCR, and TCRdb kept only the in-frame ones, dropping some. That table gives V, J and clone size, and the DNA gave D and trimming. The sample lists roughly 200,000 clones; 85% to 90% were seen once. The CDR3 is 15 residues long. V was shortened by 5 bases and J by 4 bases, with 15 bases between the two germline ends. Germline V lookup: CDR1 SGHAT, CDR2 FQNNGV. J is TRBJ2-1 and V is TRBV11-2; D perhaps matches TRBD2 (6 bases). The sequence derives from a man aged 55 to 69 who had recovered from COVID-19. Sequences were obtained from peripheral blood. CDR3 sequence reads: CASSKLTGLYNEQFF. The DNA for the CDR3 is TGTGCCAGCAGCAAACTCACGGGACTGTACAATGAGCAGTTCTTC.